This TCR beta chain was obtained from a study of regulatory and conventional T cells in RAG deficiency. Study-wide results and limits: Shannon entropy fell and Simpson indices rose in RAG-deficient patients. These Omenn syndrome Treg sorts may hold peripherally activated cells instead. Patient subsets had shorter CDR3s; Omenn Treg-Tconv overlap exceeded 80%.

About this clone: Its antigen remains unidentified.

Genomic DNA came from blood conventional CD4+ T cells gated CD25-low CD127-high. Sequencing was performed with immunoSEQ multiplex PCR; in TCRdb, only in-frame clones are kept and a portion is missing. The table lists 20,000 to 25,000 clones, about 92% of them singletons. V was pared by 10 bases and J by 1 base, with 5 bases of the junction left unmatched. Germline V CDR1 and CDR2: LNHDA, SQIVND (reference sequence). This CDR3 is built from 15 residues. The sample was also reused in another study, on regulatory T cells. That work states: Primers: 52 TRBV forward and 13 TRBJ reverse. Patient repertoires had restricted TRB V-J pairs and skewed V and J usage, most in Tregs.

The V gene is TRBV19, the J gene TRBJ2-6; 9 nucleotides agree with TRBD1. Sample: CD4+ T cells sorted from blood. This clonotype originated in a human donor in good health. The CDR3 DNA reads as TGTGCCACAGGACAGGGGTGGTCTGGGGCCAACGTCCTGACTTTC. Translating gives CATGQGWSGANVLTF.